This TCR beta chain was recovered during a study of Ad26.COV2.S vaccination and SARS-CoV-2 variants. For this clone: Its antigen is still unknown.

Study results and caveats: People who got the vaccine had more spike-specific TCR breadth than people who got placebo. There was reportedly substantial breadth in spike-specific CD8+ and CD4+ T cell responses after vaccination. Recipients of either vaccine or placebo displayed similar breadth of non-spike TCRs.

Trimming pared 2 bases from V and 6 bases from J, leaving 14 bases between. Germline V gives CDR1 SGHDT, CDR2 YYEEEE. This CDR3 comprises 14 residues. Sequencing was performed with immunoSEQ multiplex PCR; in TCRdb, only in-frame clones are kept and a portion is missing. The profile shows about 180,000 clones, approximately 88% of them singletons. The source is a human donor who had recovered from COVID-19. The sequenced sample was peripheral blood, obtained after recovery from COVID-19. The chain is built from TRBV5-6 and TRBJ2-5; TRBD1 or TRBD2 may be the D gene (6 bases each). DNA of the CDR3: TGTGCCAGCAGCTTCCGTCGGGGGCCGCAGACCCAGTACTTC. It yields the protein CASSFRRGPQTQYF.